A selection of T cell receptor beta chains follows, all from one sample in a study of T cells after yellow fever vaccination. MiXCR, applied by TCRdb to the 5' RACE reads, yields one record per CDR3 protein. The sample has a few hundred thousand distinct CDR3 sequences, about 3.7% seen once. The material sequenced was PBMCs, taken 15 days after the yellow fever booster vaccination. The receptors stem from a man younger than 30 who received the YFV17D yellow fever vaccine. CDR3s include the opening cysteine and the closing phenylalanine or tryptophan. A D gene is named only where the DNA matches it firmly. Expanded clones get a size class; other rows say once, few or many, or leave the size out.

13 TRBJ1-6 TRBD1 TRBV2 - TGTGCCAGCAGCGGGGGACAGTTCGGCTCTCTCCACTTT CASSGGQFGSLHF
18 TRBJ2-1 TRBD2 TRBV10-2 many TGCGCCAGCACCCCCCTCGGGGCTAGCGGGGGAACCTACAATGAGCAGTTCTTC CASTPLGASGGTYNEQFF
13 TRBJ2-1 - TRBV7-9 many TGTGCCAGCAGCGAAGACGGGGGCAATGAGCAGTTCTTC CASSEDGGNEQFF
14 TRBJ2-5 - TRBV20-1 many TGCAGTGCTAGAGATGGCAGGTTGAGGGAGACCCAGTACTTC CSARDGRLRETQYF
13 TRBJ1-2 - TRBV11-2 many TGTGCCAGCAGCCTTTTGGGTCGAGGAGGCTACACCTTC CASSLLGRGGYTF
16 TRBJ2-3 - TRBV5-1 few TGCGCCAGCAGCTTGGGGGCAGCCCTTCCTACAGATACGCAGTATTTT CASSLGAALPTDTQYF
15 TRBJ2-7 TRBD2 TRBV4-2 many TGTGCCAGCAGCTCCCGCCGCGGGGGGGCTCACGAGCAGTACTTC CASSSRRGGAHEQYF
14 TRBJ1-1 TRBD1 TRBV5-4 many TGTGCCAGCAGCCGTAACAGGGGAGGGACTGAAGCTTTCTTT CASSRNRGGTEAFF
13 TRBJ2-1 - TRBV7-9 many TGTGCCAGCAGCTCGTTGCTCGACAATGAGCAGTTCTTC CASSSLLDNEQFF
16 TRBJ2-2 - TRBV5-4 - TGTGCCAGCAGCTTGGTCCCGGGGGCGAACACCGGGGAGCTGTTTTTT CASSLVPGANTGELFF
16 TRBJ1-6 TRBD1 TRBV5-1 many TGCGCCAGCAGCTTGTCGACAGGGGTCAGGAATTCACCCCTCCACTTT CASSLSTGVRNSPLHF
16 TRBJ2-1 TRBD2 TRBV5-1 many TGCGCCAGCAGCCAGCGGTTACGGGGGGCCTACAATGAGCAGTTCTTC CASSQRLRGAYNEQFF
12 TRBJ1-2 - TRBV7-2 many TGTGCCAGCAGCTCCTCGGACGGAGGATACACCTTC CASSSSDGGYTF
13 TRBJ1-2 - TRBV28 - TGTGCCAGCAGCTCTAGGACAGTCAATGGCTACACCTTC CASSSRTVNGYTF
16 TRBJ1-4 - TRBV7-9 many TGTGCCAGCAGATCCCAGAGACTTGCAACTAATGAAAAACTGTTTTTT CASRSQRLATNEKLFF
14 TRBJ2-3 - TRBV11-3 many TGTGCCAGCAGCCCGGAGGGGGAGGGAGATACGCAGTATTTT CASSPEGEGDTQYF
15 TRBJ1-5 - TRBV6-1 many TGTGCCAGCAGTGCGTCGGGGGCTTGGGCTCAGCCCCAGCATTTT CASSASGAWAQPQHF
10 TRBJ2-7 - TRBV20-1 many TGCAGTGCTAGCCCCTACGAGCAGTACTTC CSASPYEQYF
15 TRBJ1-4 TRBD1 TRBV5-1 many TGCGCCAGCAGCATTACAGGGGATACTAATGAAAAACTGTTTTTT CASSITGDTNEKLFF
16 TRBJ2-3 TRBD2 TRBV7-9 many TGTGCCAGCAGCTTAGCTAATAGCGGGGGCACAGATACGCAGTATTTT CASSLANSGGTDTQYF
15 TRBJ1-1 TRBD1 TRBV18 few TGTGCCAGCTCATACACTCAGGGGGTTGGCACTGAAGCTTTCTTT CASSYTQGVGTEAFF
11 TRBJ2-1 - TRBV29-1 many TGCAGCGTTGGCTCCGCGGGGGAGCAGTTCTTC CSVGSAGEQFF
13 TRBJ2-3 - TRBV4-1 many TGCGCCAGCAGCCAGTCCGCCTCGGATACGCAGTATTTT CASSQSASDTQYF
14 TRBJ2-1 - TRBV2 many TGTGCCAGCAGGCCGGGACACCTCAACAATGAGCAGTTCTTC CASRPGHLNNEQFF
15 TRBJ1-5 - TRBV28 many TGTGCCAGCACCCCCCTTGGGAATAGCAATCAGCCCCAGCATTTT CASTPLGNSNQPQHF
15 TRBJ2-1 - TRBV19 many TGTGCCAGTAGTAAGAGCTCTAGCTCCTACAATGAGCAGTTCTTC CASSKSSSSYNEQFF
19 TRBJ1-5 TRBD1 TRBV7-8 many TGTGCCAGCAGCACAACGGTGCCATGGGACAGCAATAGCAATCAGCCCCAGCATTTT CASSTTVPWDSNSNQPQHF
13 TRBJ1-2 - TRBV12-3/TRBV12-4 few TGTGCCAGCAGGAAGACAGGCCGCTATGGCTACACCTTC CASRKTGRYGYTF
14 TRBJ2-2 - TRBV25-1 few TGTGCCAGCAGGACCAGGGTAGACACCGGGGAGCTGTTTTTT CASRTRVDTGELFF
15 TRBJ2-5 - TRBV7-2 many TGTGCCAGCAGCTTAGGGGGGGCTAGTAGAGAGACCCAGTACTTC CASSLGGASRETQYF
12 TRBJ2-1 - TRBV12-3/TRBV12-4 - TGTGCCAGCATGGTAGGTGGAGTTGAGCAGTTCTTC CASMVGGVEQFF
17 TRBJ2-6 TRBD2 TRBV20-1 - TGCAGTGCTCTCGGCGGGGGGCCAACCACTGGGGCCAACGTCCTGACTTTC CSALGGGPTTGANVLTF
14 TRBJ1-4 - TRBV7-2 many TGTGCCAGCAGCATCACAGGTCTTAATGAAAAACTGTTTTTT CASSITGLNEKLFF
13 TRBJ1-1 - TRBV12-3/TRBV12-4 many TGTGCCAGCGCACCACGCAGTTACTCTGAAGCTTTCTTT CASAPRSYSEAFF
15 TRBJ2-1 - TRBV11-2 many TGTGCCAGCAGACGAGACAGACAGACCTACAATGAGCAGTTCTTC CASRRDRQTYNEQFF
14 TRBJ1-5 TRBD1 TRBV6-2/TRBV6-3 many TGTGCCAGCACGGACAGGGCCTCTAGTCAGCCCCAGCATTTT CASTDRASSQPQHF
14 TRBJ1-1 - TRBV5-5 many TGTGCCAGCAGCCTAGAATATCTCGCGACTGAAGCTTTCTTT CASSLEYLATEAFF